These 11 T cell receptor beta chains were sequenced from one sample in a study of human T cells and chemical hapten exposure (dated by TCRdb to the early 2020s). The sample's time point, from its label and the paper: patch test 2, 6 weeks after DPC sensitization. The sample's treatment or condition label, in plain terms: therapeutic diphenylcyclopropenone sensitization with weekly scalp DPC. Libraries were made using RACE. The instrument given in TCRdb is NextSeq 500. TCRdb handled the public reads itself, with Q25 trimming in fastp and clone calling in MiXCR, and kept productive beta chains. Identical CDR3 protein sequences are pooled into one entry, listed with their most common genes and DNA. For this sample the table gives 20,000 to 30,000 distinct CDR3 sequences, of which approximately 10% were detected only once. The top ten hold roughly 6.6% of the sample. Sample: whole blood, taken in connection with sensitization to the hapten diphenylcyclopropenone (DPC). All receptors come from a man between 25 and 39 years old with alopecia areata. Some clones in this sample may be carry-over from other donors' samples.

This clonotype was picked up many times. This chain uses TRBV6-5 with TRBJ1-1; D ambiguous. V was shortened by 4 bases and J by 1 base, with 13 bases between the two germline ends. The CDR3 contains 15 residues. Germline CDR1 reads MNHEY; CDR2 reads SVGAGI. The CDR3 sequence is CASSSRFAGNTEAFF. CDR3 in DNA: TGTGCCAGCAGTTCGCGCTTTGCCGGGAACACTGAAGCTTTCTTT.

In regard to this clonotype: This may arise from a read error, as a much more abundant clone is one base away. V and J are TRBV12-5 and TRBJ2-5, with a weak D call TRBD2 (7 bases). The CDR3 loop spans 18 amino acids. Looked up from germline, CDR1 is LGHNT and CDR2 is FRNRAP. V lost 0 bases to trimming and J lost 7 bases, with 24 bases between them. CDR3 region: CASGLVKTGGLPKGTQYF. The CDR3 DNA sequence: TGTGCTAGTGGTTTGGTAAAGACGGGGGGCCTCCCAAAAGGGACCCAGTACTTC. Based on the CDR3 plus reference TRBV12-5 and TRBJ2-5, the full variable domain is DARVTQTPRHKVTEMGQEVTMRCQPILGHNTVFWYRQTMMQGLELLAYFRNRAPLDDSGMPKDRFSAEMPDATLATLKIQPSEPRDSAVYFCASGLVKTGGLPKGTQYFGPGTRLLVL.

This clonotype was seen a handful of times. The J gene is TRBJ1-2, the V gene TRBV11-2, with a tentative D call TRBD1 (6 bases). Trimming stripped 6 bases from V and 0 bases from J, with 17 bases between. The germline gives CDR1 SGHAT, CDR2 FQNNGV. The CDR3 has 16 residues. CDR3 sequence: CASSSGATTTNYGYTF. The CDR3 region has the DNA TGTGCCAGCAGTTCAGGGGCTACGACTACTAACTATGGCTACACCTTC.

This clonotype showed up just a few times. The chain employs TRBV5-1 and TRBJ1-1, with D possibly being TRBD1 (5 bases). The length of the CDR3 is 15 residues. Trimming stripped 3 bases from V and 5 bases from J, with 17 bases between. Per germline, CDR1 SGHRS and CDR2 YFSETQ. CDR3 in DNA: TGCGCCAGCAGCTGGGGCGAAGGGTATCCGACTGAAGCTTTCTTT. This translates into CASSWGEGYPTEAFF.

In this sample, this clonotype turned up a few times. V is TRBV25-1 and J is TRBJ2-1, with D perhaps being TRBD1 or TRBD2 (5 bases each). Per germline, CDR1 MGHDK and CDR2 SYGVNS. Trimming took 4 bases from V and 12 from J, leaving 22 bases between them. The length of the CDR3 is 15 residues. CDR3 in amino acids: CASSVGPGPADWQFF. CDR3 nucleotides: TGTGCCAGCAGTGTAGGGCCGGGGCCCGCCGACTGGCAGTTCTTC.

This clonotype showed up many times. The chain recombines TRBV11-2 with TRBJ2-2; perhaps TRBD1 as D (6 bases). Trimming removed 5 bases from V and 1 base from J, with 8 bases in between. Germline V gene data show CDR1 as SGHAT and CDR2 as FQNNGV. This CDR3 has 14 residues. The CDR3 DNA reads as TGTGCCAGCAGCCGGGACATGAACACCGGGGAGCTGTTTTTT. Translating it yields CASSRDMNTGELFF.

The chain employs TRBV6-6 and TRBJ1-2; TRBD1 is a possible D gene (6 bases). The germline V gene has CDR1 MNHNY and CDR2 SVGAGI (reference sequence). V gave up 5 bases and J gave up 13 bases, with 26 bases separating them. CDR3 length: 15 amino acids. This chain's CDR3 is CASSPARYRELTPTF. CDR3 nucleotide sequence: TGTGCCAGCAGTCCAGCCAGATACAGGGAGCTTACCCCCACCTTC.

This clonotype was recorded at least ten times. The genes are TRBV12-3 or TRBV12-4 and TRBJ1-4; no clear D. V dropped 2 bases and J dropped 8 bases, with 3 bases sitting between them. The CDR3 totals 11 residues. Written as DNA, the CDR3 is TGTGCCAGCAGTTTAAACGAAAAACTGTTTTTT. As protein: CASSLNEKLFF.

Many counts were recorded for this clonotype. The chain carries TRBV12-3 or TRBV12-4 and TRBJ1-5; TRBD1 aligns across 9 bases. CDR3 length: 14 residues. Germline trimming cut 7 bases from V and 7 bases from J; bases unmatched to any gene: 8. The CDR3 bases are TGTGCCAGCACCTCACAGGGGGCAAGGCAGCCCCAGCATTTT. Translating it yields CASTSQGARQPQHF.

The rearrangement links TRBV29-1 to TRBJ2-7; TRBD1 aligns across 7 bases. The CDR3 is 13 residues long. CDR1 is SQVTM, CDR2 ANQGSEA, per germline. Losses at the gene ends were 6 bases for V and 2 bases for J; bases not matched to a gene: 7. DNA for the CDR3: TGCAGCGTCGTCGGGACAGCTACCTACGAGCAGTACTTC. Translating it yields CSVVGTATYEQYF.

By share of the sample, this clonotype is large. The genes are TRBV19 and TRBJ2-5; 10 nucleotides agree with TRBD2. The trim removed 0 bases at V and 2 bases at J, leaving 3 bases unmatched. The CDR3 runs 16 residues. Germline loops: CDR1 LNHDA, CDR2 SQIVND (reference sequence). CDR3 in DNA: TGTGCCAGTAGTATAGATCTGGGACTAGCGCAAGAGACCCAGTACTTC. It translates to CASSIDLGLAQETQYF.